The present T cell receptor beta chain was sequenced within a study of T cells in tumors after PD-1 blockade. Germline V CDR1 and CDR2: SGHAT, FQDESV (reference sequence). The CDR3 is made up of 12 amino acids. V lost 4 bases to trimming and J lost 1 base, with 5 bases between them. Measured with immunoSEQ multiplex PCR; TCRdb has only the in-frame clones, and not every one. The data show roughly 3,500 clones, about 70% seen once. The origin of this receptor is a human donor with basal cell carcinoma. The specimen was tumor tissue, collected before anti-PD-1 treatment. This rearrangement joins TRBV11-1 to TRBJ2-7; D is unclear. The CDR3 reads CASSSGSYEQYF. The CDR3 DNA is TGTGCCAGCAGCTCCGGTTCCTACGAGCAGTACTTC.